This T cell receptor beta chain was obtained from a study of vaccination and CD4 T cells after COVID-19 (dated 2022 in TCRdb). With regard to the full study: Convalescent patients had a positive SARS-CoV-2 result on nasal swab PCR, and of these patients, several had mild disease and one had severe disease. The convalescent cohort included six males and four females, with two Hispanic individuals, seven Caucasians, two Asians and one multiracial person. Each participant got two doses of either the Pfizer-BioNTech BNT162b2 vaccine (n=8) or the Moderna mRNA-1273 vaccine (n=2). Post-COVID blood samples from convalescent patients were collected a median of around 110 days after diagnosis, with a range of about 35 to 161 days. Post-vaccine blood samples were collected a median of approximately eleven weeks after the second vaccine dose, ranging from about 13 to 250 days. A few convalescent patients gave samples both early after vaccination (day 14) and late after vaccination (days 161 to 241). For stimulating the cultures, overlapping spike peptide pools were used, derived from SARS-CoV-2 as well as from the common cold coronaviruses HCoV-NL63, HCoV-OC43 and HCoV-229E. As controls, cultures received a CEFX viral epitope pool (the positive control), an HIV-1 Nef peptide pool (the negative control), or no peptide at all. In around 9 COVID-19 convalescent patients and 4 infection-naive healthy vaccine recipients, researchers compared the spike-specific CD4+ TCR repertoire from before mRNA vaccination with the repertoire from after. Results and caveats for the whole study, not just this receptor: Of the vaccine-specific clones in convalescent patients, 304 of 307, or nearly all, reacted only to SARS-CoV-2 spike and did not cross-react with common cold coronaviruses. The median number of SARS-CoV-2-reactive clonotypes rose from 21 after infection to roughly 38 after vaccination, but the change was not significant. Among convalescent patients, a median about 86% of the SARS-CoV-2-reactive clones seen after vaccination appeared only after vaccination, which suggests priming specific to the vaccine. The study included relatively few convalescent patients and did not analyze early timepoints after natural infection.

The library was produced with PCR. DNA from cultured CD4+ T cells was subjected to TCR sequencing with the Oncomine TCR Beta short-read assay at the Johns Hopkins FTIC core. The QIAamp micro DNA kit was used to extract genomic DNA from the cultured CD4+ T cells. The Oncomine TCR Beta libraries from cultured CD4+ T cells were pooled using unique dual indexes and then sequenced on an Illumina iSeq 100. The source study handled its data this way. Non-productive sequences were removed, and CDR3s not starting with C, not ending with F or W, or shorter than 7 amino acids were discarded. The MANAFEST web application was used to identify antigen-specific clonotypes by comparing peptide-stimulated wells against reference wells and other culture wells. To be called positive, a clone needed an FDR below 0.05, an odds ratio above 5, and a productive frequency above 0.1% in at least two of three replicate wells. Cross-reactive clonotypes were defined as significantly expanded in both SARS-CoV-2 spike wells and at least one common cold coronavirus spike condition. CDR3 homology was assessed with Levenshtein distances (stringdist) and unrooted phylogenetic trees (ape) in R version 3.6.1. The public reads were reanalyzed by TCRdb: fastp trimming at Q25, MiXCR alignment, in-frame beta chains only. Every entry covers one CDR3 protein and lists the most common genes and DNA from its rows. The authors' filters were not applied to this entry. The sample table lists more than 20,000 distinct CDR3 sequences, 40% to 50% of them with a count of one. The ten largest clones capture 4.1% of the sample.

Looking up the germline V gene (reference sequence) yields CDR1 SEHNR and CDR2 FQNEAQ. Relative to germline, V is missing 5 bases and J is missing 3 bases, with 7 bases of the junction outside any gene match. From cysteine to phenylalanine, the CDR3 is 15 amino acids long. Of all the DNA, just the CDR3 is kept, 45 bases in frame from base 1. The sample's time point label, decoded: late sampling 161 to 241 days after vaccination in a few convalescent patients. The label giving this sample's treatment or condition can be read as: approximately 11-day PBMC culture with coronavirus spike peptide pools or control peptides (ViraFEST assay). The ViraFEST assay, used in the study, expanded antigen-specific T cells with peptide pools and then identified the expanded clonotypes through TCR sequencing. The convalescent patients' positive SARS-CoV-2 PCR tests fell between March and December 2020, which was before the Alpha, Beta and Delta variants emerged in the United States. PBMCs were cultured at roughly 1.8 million per well in IMDM supplemented with approximately 5.4% human AB serum and about 9.6 IU/ml IL-2, with about 10 ug/ml peptide pools added. Half of the culture medium was replaced with fresh IL-2-containing medium on days 3 and 7. After approximately 10 days of culture, CD4+ T cells were isolated by negative selection using the EasySep CD4+ T cell isolation kit. Ficoll-Paque Plus gradient centrifugation was used to isolate PBMCs from whole blood, and the isolated PBMCs were then either used fresh or cryopreserved at -140C. Each culture condition was generally run in triplicate wells.

On this clonotype itself: No cognate antigen has been identified for it. No clone much larger than this one lies a single base away; base qualities are absent.

This material consisted of CD4+ T cells from blood, cultured in vitro, taken about 7 months after SARS-CoV-2 vaccination. The chain uses TRBV7-9 and TRBJ2-1, and 7 bases in between align with TRBD1. The TCR originated in a human donor who had recovered from COVID-19. The bases read TGTGCCAGCAGCCCACTCAGGGGGAACTACAATGAGCAGTTCTTC. This translates into CASSPLRGNYNEQFF.